This T cell receptor (beta chain) is drawn from a study of cytomegalovirus exposure and HLA in healthy donors. Unmatched junction bases numbered 6, after V lost 0 bases and J lost 2 bases. The CDR3 contains 16 residues. In germline, CDR1 is SGHRS, CDR2 YFSETQ. This clone was seen a handful of times. A multiplex PCR was run with 60 Vbeta primers and 13 Jbeta primers. Data came from immunoSEQ multiplex PCR; TCRdb stores just in-frame clones and leaves some out. The sample records 150,000 to 200,000 clones, around 80% being singletons. The sequenced sample was PBMCs. This chain uses TRBV5-1 with TRBJ1-2, with TRBD1 matching 8 bases. The source is a woman in her thirties or forties in good health and CMV-seronegative. CDR3 sequence: CASSLDARQGNYGYTF. The CDR3 region has the DNA TGCGCCAGCAGCTTGGACGCGAGACAGGGGAACTATGGCTACACCTTC. The full variable domain, rest sourced from reference TRBV5-1 and TRBJ1-2, is KAGVTQTPRYLIKTRGQQVTLSCSPISGHRSVSWYQQTPGQGLQFLFEYFSETQRNKGNFPGRFSGRQFSNSRSEMNVSTLELGDSALYLCASSLDARQGNYGYTFGSGTRLTVV.